This TCR beta chain was recorded in a study of T cells in Graves' hyperthyroidism and ophthalmopathy. This clonotype was seen many times. The CDR3 regions of TCR beta were amplified from RNA transcripts. First-round RT-PCR of the TCR CDR3 relied on the HTBI primer set. A single record per CDR3 protein comes from TCRdb applying MiXCR to the multiplex PCR reads. The sample lists hundreds of thousands of distinct CDR3 sequences, more than 15% occurring once. The sequence came from a young woman with Graves' hyperthyroidism. Source material: blood.

The CDR3 DNA reads as TGTGCCAGCAGTGAAGAGGGGGATGGCTACACCTTC. Translation gives CASSEEGDGYTF. The genes are TRBV2 and TRBJ1-2; tentatively, D is TRBD1 (6 bases). The CDR3 has 12 residues. The germline V gene encodes CDR1 SNHLY and CDR2 FYNNEI. Trimming shortened V by 1 base and J by 6 bases, and 6 bases separated the two germline ends.